A selection of T cell receptor beta chains follows, all from one sample in a study of T cell responses to AZD1222 COVID-19 vaccine. Generated by immunoSEQ multiplex PCR, the TCRdb table keeps only in-frame clones and is missing some. In the table there are tens of thousands of clones, roughly 86% of which are singletons. Source: peripheral blood, taken on day 0 of MenACWY control vaccination. The receptors originated from an adult in good health. CDR3s include the opening cysteine and the closing phenylalanine or tryptophan. The order of the fields is J gene, CDR3 length, V gene, D gene, clone size, CDR3 DNA, CDR3 protein. The D gene is left open where the match is weak. Expanded clones are given a class, and other clones once, few, many or no size at all.

j_gene: TRBJ1-5
len: 12
v_gene: TRBV28
d_gene: .
abundance: .
CDR3nt: TGTGCCAGCAGTTTACCCAATCAGCCCCAGCATTTT
CDR3aa: CASSLPNQPQHF

j_gene: TRBJ1-1
len: 15
v_gene: TRBV15
d_gene: .
abundance: .
CDR3nt: TGTGCCACCAGCAGAGATATTCGGGTGAACACTGAAGCTTTCTTT
CDR3aa: CATSRDIRVNTEAFF

j_gene: TRBJ1-5
len: 12
v_gene: TRBV7-9
d_gene: .
abundance: .
CDR3nt: TGTGCCAGCAGCTTACCTAATCAGCCCCAGCATTTT
CDR3aa: CASSLPNQPQHF

j_gene: TRBJ2-7
len: 14
v_gene: TRBV13
d_gene: .
abundance: .
CDR3nt: TGTGCCAGCAGCCTCGGACAGAGTACCTACGAGCAGTACTTC
CDR3aa: CASSLGQSTYEQYF

j_gene: TRBJ2-3
len: 14
v_gene: TRBV7-2
d_gene: .
abundance: .
CDR3nt: TGTGCCAGCAGCTTCGCGGCGGGCACAGATACGCAGTATTTT
CDR3aa: CASSFAAGTDTQYF

j_gene: TRBJ1-1
len: 13
v_gene: TRBV30
d_gene: .
abundance: .
CDR3nt: TGTGCCTGGAGTGTATCTAGTAGGACAGAAGCTTTCTTT
CDR3aa: CAWSVSSRTEAFF

j_gene: TRBJ1-4
len: 13
v_gene: TRBV5-1
d_gene: .
abundance: .
CDR3nt: TGCGCCAGCAGCTTTTCCCCTAATGAAAAACTGTTTTTT
CDR3aa: CASSFSPNEKLFF

j_gene: TRBJ2-7
len: 14
v_gene: TRBV5-4
d_gene: TRBD1
abundance: .
CDR3nt: TGTGCCAGCAGCCAATTCACAGGGGGCTACGAGCAGTACTTC
CDR3aa: CASSQFTGGYEQYF

j_gene: TRBJ2-1
len: 16
v_gene: TRBV7-2
d_gene: .
abundance: .
CDR3nt: TGTGCCAGCAGCTTAGATGGGTATAGCTCCTACAATGAGCAGTTCTTC
CDR3aa: CASSLDGYSSYNEQFF

j_gene: TRBJ2-7
len: 12
v_gene: TRBV28
d_gene: .
abundance: .
CDR3nt: TGTGCCAGCAGTTTAAAGGGATACGAGCAGTACTTC
CDR3aa: CASSLKGYEQYF

j_gene: TRBJ1-5
len: 15
v_gene: TRBV6-2/TRBV6-3
d_gene: .
abundance: .
CDR3nt: TGTGCCAGCAGTTACGTCGGGTCGGCCAATCAGCCCCAGCATTTT
CDR3aa: CASSYVGSANQPQHF

j_gene: TRBJ2-2
len: 15
v_gene: TRBV6-2/TRBV6-3
d_gene: TRBD2
abundance: .
CDR3nt: TGTGCCAGCAGTTTTTCAGCGGGGGCCACCGGGGAGCTGTTTTTT
CDR3aa: CASSFSAGATGELFF

j_gene: TRBJ2-5
len: 14
v_gene: TRBV18
d_gene: .
abundance: .
CDR3nt: TGTGCCAGCTCACCATCCTTTGGTGGGGAGACCCAGTACTTC
CDR3aa: CASSPSFGGETQYF

j_gene: TRBJ2-5
len: 14
v_gene: TRBV6-1
d_gene: .
abundance: once
CDR3nt: TGTGCCAGCAGTGAATTACAGGCCATAGGGACCCAGTACTTC
CDR3aa: CASSELQAIGTQYF

j_gene: TRBJ2-7
len: 14
v_gene: TRBV5-4
d_gene: TRBD2
abundance: .
CDR3nt: TGTGCCAGCAGTTCCCCGGGACTAGCCGACGAGCAGTACTTC
CDR3aa: CASSSPGLADEQYF

j_gene: TRBJ1-4
len: 15
v_gene: TRBV7-8
d_gene: .
abundance: .
CDR3nt: TGTGCCAGCAGCCCGACACCCGGGGCTAATGAAAAACTGTTTTTT
CDR3aa: CASSPTPGANEKLFF

j_gene: TRBJ1-5
len: 13
v_gene: TRBV7-3
d_gene: .
abundance: .
CDR3nt: TGTGCCAGCAGCTTAGGGAGGAATCAGCCCCAGCATTTT
CDR3aa: CASSLGRNQPQHF

j_gene: TRBJ2-7
len: 15
v_gene: TRBV14
d_gene: .
abundance: .
CDR3nt: TGTGCCAGCAGCCAAGGCCTTAGACAGAGCTACGAGCAGTACTTC
CDR3aa: CASSQGLRQSYEQYF

j_gene: TRBJ1-3
len: 14
v_gene: TRBV9
d_gene: .
abundance: .
CDR3nt: TGTGCCAGCAGCGTCTGGGGGGGTGGAAACACCATATATTTT
CDR3aa: CASSVWGGGNTIYF

j_gene: TRBJ2-7
len: 15
v_gene: TRBV6-5
d_gene: .
abundance: .
CDR3nt: TGTGCCAGCATGGGGGGCAGGGGCTATTCCTACGAGCAGTACTTC
CDR3aa: CASMGGRGYSYEQYF

j_gene: TRBJ2-2
len: 13
v_gene: TRBV27
d_gene: .
abundance: .
CDR3nt: TGTGCCAGCAGTCCAGTCATCACCGGGGAGCTGTTTTTT
CDR3aa: CASSPVITGELFF

j_gene: TRBJ1-2
len: 13
v_gene: TRBV6-5
d_gene: .
abundance: .
CDR3nt: TGTGCCAGCAGCAGAGACAGTAACTATGGCTACACCTTC
CDR3aa: CASSRDSNYGYTF

j_gene: TRBJ2-5
len: 13
v_gene: TRBV7-3
d_gene: TRBD2
abundance: .
CDR3nt: TGTGCCAGCAGCTCCAGCGGGGAAGAGACCCAGTACTTC
CDR3aa: CASSSSGEETQYF

j_gene: TRBJ1-4
len: 14
v_gene: TRBV27
d_gene: .
abundance: .
CDR3nt: TGTGCCAGCAGCGCGGGCGCCAGTAATGAAAAACTGTTTTTT
CDR3aa: CASSAGASNEKLFF

j_gene: TRBJ1-1
len: 14
v_gene: TRBV9
d_gene: TRBD1
abundance: .
CDR3nt: TGTGCCAGCAGCTTCGGACAGGGGAACACTGAAGCTTTCTTT
CDR3aa: CASSFGQGNTEAFF

j_gene: TRBJ2-1
len: 15
v_gene: TRBV6-5
d_gene: .
abundance: .
CDR3nt: TGTGCCAGCAGTTACTCTTCCCCCAGCTACAATGAGCAGTTCTTC
CDR3aa: CASSYSSPSYNEQFF

j_gene: TRBJ2-3
len: 15
v_gene: TRBV6-5
d_gene: .
abundance: .
CDR3nt: TGTGCCAGCAGTTACTCCTTAGCGGGCACAGATACGCAGTATTTT
CDR3aa: CASSYSLAGTDTQYF

j_gene: TRBJ2-1
len: 15
v_gene: TRBV5-4
d_gene: TRBD1
abundance: .
CDR3nt: TGTGCCAGCAGCCCACCGGGACAGGGTGGCAATGAGCAGTTCTTC
CDR3aa: CASSPPGQGGNEQFF

j_gene: TRBJ2-7
len: 11
v_gene: TRBV18
d_gene: .
abundance: .
CDR3nt: TGTGCCAGCTCACCGGAGTACGAGCAGTACTTC
CDR3aa: CASSPEYEQYF

j_gene: TRBJ1-2
len: 15
v_gene: TRBV30
d_gene: .
abundance: .
CDR3nt: TGTGCCTGGAGCCGAATAGGTAGTTTCCACTATGGCTACACCTTC
CDR3aa: CAWSRIGSFHYGYTF

j_gene: TRBJ2-3
len: 13
v_gene: TRBV30
d_gene: TRBD1
abundance: .
CDR3nt: TGTGCCTGGACGGACAGGTTCGCAGATACGCAGTATTTT
CDR3aa: CAWTDRFADTQYF

j_gene: TRBJ2-1
len: 13
v_gene: TRBV5-4
d_gene: .
abundance: .
CDR3nt: TGTGCCAGCAGTTTTGACGGTGGTGATGAGCAGTTCTTC
CDR3aa: CASSFDGGDEQFF

j_gene: TRBJ1-4
len: 17
v_gene: TRBV25-1
d_gene: TRBD1
abundance: .
CDR3nt: TGTGCCAGCAGGACTAACAGGGGGGAAAGCCCGGGTGAAAAACTGTTTTTT
CDR3aa: CASRTNRGESPGEKLFF

j_gene: TRBJ1-2
len: 15
v_gene: TRBV4-3
d_gene: .
abundance: once
CDR3nt: TGCGCCAGCAGCCAAGCCCTGAGTCAGGGCTATGGCTACACCTTC
CDR3aa: CASSQALSQGYGYTF

j_gene: TRBJ1-1
len: 13
v_gene: TRBV18
d_gene: .
abundance: few
CDR3nt: TGTGCCAGCTCACCCCAGAGGGAGACTGAAGCTTTCTTT
CDR3aa: CASSPQRETEAFF

j_gene: TRBJ1-2
len: 15
v_gene: TRBV25-1
d_gene: TRBD1
abundance: .
CDR3nt: TGTGCCAGCAGTGATGAGGGGGCAGGATTCTATGGCTACACCTTC
CDR3aa: CASSDEGAGFYGYTF

j_gene: TRBJ1-1
len: 15
v_gene: TRBV4-1
d_gene: TRBD1
abundance: .
CDR3nt: TGCGCCAGCAGCTATACCGGGACAGAAAACACTGAAGCTTTCTTT
CDR3aa: CASSYTGTENTEAFF

j_gene: TRBJ1-4
len: 15
v_gene: TRBV19
d_gene: .
abundance: .
CDR3nt: TGTGCCAGTAGCGACACAGGGTCAACTAATGAAAAACTGTTTTTT
CDR3aa: CASSDTGSTNEKLFF

j_gene: TRBJ2-7
len: 16
v_gene: TRBV14
d_gene: TRBD1
abundance: .
CDR3nt: TGTGCCAGCAGCCGAATAGGGACAGAGAACACGGGGAAGCAGTACTTC
CDR3aa: CASSRIGTENTGKQYF

j_gene: TRBJ2-7
len: 15
v_gene: TRBV7-7
d_gene: TRBD2
abundance: few
CDR3nt: TGTGCCAGCAGCTCGGGACTAGCGGGGGCGGACGAGCAGTACTTC
CDR3aa: CASSSGLAGADEQYF

j_gene: TRBJ2-7
len: 15
v_gene: TRBV3-1/TRBV3-2
d_gene: TRBD2
abundance: .
CDR3nt: TGTGCCAGCGGTCTAGCGGGGGGTACCTCCTACGAGCAGTACTTC
CDR3aa: CASGLAGGTSYEQYF

j_gene: TRBJ1-1
len: 11
v_gene: TRBV30
d_gene: .
abundance: once
CDR3nt: TGTGCCTGGAGCACTAGGCGGGAAGCTTTCTTT
CDR3aa: CAWSTRREAFF

j_gene: TRBJ2-5
len: 13
v_gene: TRBV2
d_gene: TRBD2
abundance: .
CDR3nt: TGTGCCAGCAGCGGGACTAGCGAAGAGACCCAGTACTTC
CDR3aa: CASSGTSEETQYF

j_gene: TRBJ1-1
len: 15
v_gene: TRBV19
d_gene: TRBD1
abundance: .
CDR3nt: TGTGCCAGTAGCCCGAGACAGGGGGAGAACACTGAAGCTTTCTTT
CDR3aa: CASSPRQGENTEAFF

j_gene: TRBJ2-3
len: 13
v_gene: TRBV10-3
d_gene: .
abundance: .
CDR3nt: TGTGCCATCAGTAGCACAGGGAGAGGTACGCAGTATTTT
CDR3aa: CAISSTGRGTQYF

j_gene: TRBJ2-7
len: 13
v_gene: TRBV2
d_gene: .
abundance: .
CDR3nt: TGTGCCAGCAGATTCCCGGGCGTCTACGAGCAGTACTTC
CDR3aa: CASRFPGVYEQYF

j_gene: TRBJ1-2
len: 16
v_gene: TRBV5-6
d_gene: .
abundance: .
CDR3nt: TGTGCCAGCAGCTTGGCCGCAGGAACTAGTAACTATGGCTACACCTTC
CDR3aa: CASSLAAGTSNYGYTF

j_gene: TRBJ1-1
len: 13
v_gene: TRBV6-6
d_gene: .
abundance: .
CDR3nt: TGTGCCAGCAGCCTAACAGGGAACACTGAAGCTTTCTTT
CDR3aa: CASSLTGNTEAFF

j_gene: TRBJ1-2
len: 13
v_gene: TRBV5-1
d_gene: .
abundance: .
CDR3nt: TGCGCCAGCAGCGTGGACGTTAACTATGGCTACACCTTC
CDR3aa: CASSVDVNYGYTF

j_gene: TRBJ1-5
len: 14
v_gene: TRBV19
d_gene: .
abundance: .
CDR3nt: TGTGCCAGTAGTCTTTACTCGGCCAATCAGCCCCAGCATTTT
CDR3aa: CASSLYSANQPQHF

j_gene: TRBJ2-3
len: 14
v_gene: TRBV18
d_gene: .
abundance: .
CDR3nt: TGTGCCAGCTCAGCAAAGACGGACACAGATACGCAGTATTTT
CDR3aa: CASSAKTDTDTQYF

j_gene: TRBJ1-2
len: 15
v_gene: TRBV14
d_gene: .
abundance: once
CDR3nt: TGTGCCAGCAGCCAAGGAAGGGGGGCGAACTATGGCTACACCTTC
CDR3aa: CASSQGRGANYGYTF

j_gene: TRBJ1-2
len: 17
v_gene: TRBV6-1
d_gene: .
abundance: .
CDR3nt: TGTGCCAGCAGTGAACTTATCCAGGGGAGGGCAGGCTATGGCTACACCTTC
CDR3aa: CASSELIQGRAGYGYTF

j_gene: TRBJ2-7
len: 13
v_gene: TRBV6-2/TRBV6-3
d_gene: .
abundance: .
CDR3nt: TGTGCCAGCAGTTACCAGCCTGCCTACGAGCAGTACTTC
CDR3aa: CASSYQPAYEQYF

j_gene: TRBJ1-5
len: 14
v_gene: TRBV18
d_gene: TRBD1
abundance: .
CDR3nt: TGTGCCAGCTCACCACAACAGGGGAATCAGCCCCAGCATTTT
CDR3aa: CASSPQQGNQPQHF

j_gene: TRBJ1-6
len: 12
v_gene: TRBV12-3/TRBV12-4
d_gene: .
abundance: .
CDR3nt: TGTGCCAGCCGACCGGGGAATTCACCCCTCCACTTT
CDR3aa: CASRPGNSPLHF

j_gene: TRBJ2-5
len: 14
v_gene: TRBV7-3
d_gene: .
abundance: .
CDR3nt: TGTGCCAGCAGCCACTCAGGGGGGGCGGAGACCCAGTACTTC
CDR3aa: CASSHSGGAETQYF